What follows is one T cell receptor beta chain and its context. Trimming cost V 3 bases and J 0 bases, with 12 bases left between them. The CDR3 consists of 16 residues. CDR1 is KGHSH and CDR2 is LQKENI in the germline V gene. The sample belongs to a study of memory CD4+ T cells and cytomegalovirus serostatus. The data were produced by immunoSEQ multiplex PCR, yet TCRdb's version contains in-frame clones alone and is incomplete. Of 50,000 or so clones listed, about 83% are singletons. The sort gate was single viable CD3+CD4+CD8-CD45RO+ cells for memory CD4+ T cells. Donors' CMV status reflects serum IgG against pp150, pp28, p38, p52.

The rearrangement links TRBV18 to TRBJ1-3; no firm D call. Sequencing was carried out using memory CD4+ T cells from blood. The receptor was derived from an adult in good health and CMV-seropositive. Here the CDR3 reads CASSPAVPFSGNTIYF. CDR3 nucleotide sequence: TGTGCCAGCTCACCTGCGGTCCCTTTCTCTGGAAACACCATATATTTT.